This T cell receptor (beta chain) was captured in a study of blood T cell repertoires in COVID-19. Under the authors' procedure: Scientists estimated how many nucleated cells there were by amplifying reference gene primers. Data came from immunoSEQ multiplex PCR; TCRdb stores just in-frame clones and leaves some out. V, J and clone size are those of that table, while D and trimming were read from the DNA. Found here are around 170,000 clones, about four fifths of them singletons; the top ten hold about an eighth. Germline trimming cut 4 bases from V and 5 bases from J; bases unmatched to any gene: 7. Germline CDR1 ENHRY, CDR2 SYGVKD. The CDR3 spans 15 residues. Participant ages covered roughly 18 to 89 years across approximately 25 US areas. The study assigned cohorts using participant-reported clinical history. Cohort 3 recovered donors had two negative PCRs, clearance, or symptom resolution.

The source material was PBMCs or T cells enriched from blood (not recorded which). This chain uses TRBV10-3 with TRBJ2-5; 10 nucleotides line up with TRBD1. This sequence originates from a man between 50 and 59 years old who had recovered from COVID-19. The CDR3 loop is CAISGPGQGRETQYF. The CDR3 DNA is TGTGCCATCAGTGGCCCGGGACAGGGGAGGGAGACCCAGTACTTC.